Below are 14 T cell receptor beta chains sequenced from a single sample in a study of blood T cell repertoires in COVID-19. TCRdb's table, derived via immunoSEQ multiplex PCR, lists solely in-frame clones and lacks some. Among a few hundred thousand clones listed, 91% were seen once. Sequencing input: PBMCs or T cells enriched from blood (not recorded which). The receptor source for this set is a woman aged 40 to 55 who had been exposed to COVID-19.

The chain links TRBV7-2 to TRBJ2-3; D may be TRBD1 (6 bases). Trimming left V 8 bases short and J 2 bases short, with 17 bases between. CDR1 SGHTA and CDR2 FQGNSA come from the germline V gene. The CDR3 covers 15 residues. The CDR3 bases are TGTGCCAGCGGGATGTTAACAGGGTTCACAGATACGCAGTATTTT. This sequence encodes CASGMLTGFTDTQYF.

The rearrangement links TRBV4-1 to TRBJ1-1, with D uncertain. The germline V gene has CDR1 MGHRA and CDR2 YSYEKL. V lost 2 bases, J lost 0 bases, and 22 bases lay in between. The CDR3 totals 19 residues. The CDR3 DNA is TGCGCCAGCAGCCAAAAAGGGCCGAGGAGGCTTCCTATGAACACTGAAGCTTTCTTT. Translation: CASSQKGPRRLPMNTEAFF.

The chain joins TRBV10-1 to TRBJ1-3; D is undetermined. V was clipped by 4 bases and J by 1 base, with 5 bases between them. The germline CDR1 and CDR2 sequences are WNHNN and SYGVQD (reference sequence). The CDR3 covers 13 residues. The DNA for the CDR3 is TGCGCCAGCAGTGGTTCATCTGGAAACACCATATATTTT. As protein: CASSGSSGNTIYF.

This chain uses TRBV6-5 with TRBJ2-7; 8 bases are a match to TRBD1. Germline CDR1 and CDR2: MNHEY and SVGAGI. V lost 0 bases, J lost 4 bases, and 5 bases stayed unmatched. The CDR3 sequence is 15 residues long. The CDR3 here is CASSYSPGGRYEQYF. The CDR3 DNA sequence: TGTGCCAGCAGTTACTCTCCAGGGGGCCGTTACGAGCAGTACTTC.

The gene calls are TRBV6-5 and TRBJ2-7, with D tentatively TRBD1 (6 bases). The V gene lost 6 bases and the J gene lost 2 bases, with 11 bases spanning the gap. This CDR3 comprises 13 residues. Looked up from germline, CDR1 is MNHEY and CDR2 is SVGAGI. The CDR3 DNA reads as TGTGCCAGCAGAGTACAGGGTACCTACGAGCAGTACTTC. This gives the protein CASRVQGTYEQYF.

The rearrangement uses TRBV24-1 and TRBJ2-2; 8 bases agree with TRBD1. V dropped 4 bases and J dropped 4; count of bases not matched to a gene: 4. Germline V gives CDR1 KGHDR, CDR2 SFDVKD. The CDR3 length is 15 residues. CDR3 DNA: TGTGCCACCAGTGACCCGACAGGGGTCACCGGGGAGCTGTTTTTT. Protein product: CATSDPTGVTGELFF.

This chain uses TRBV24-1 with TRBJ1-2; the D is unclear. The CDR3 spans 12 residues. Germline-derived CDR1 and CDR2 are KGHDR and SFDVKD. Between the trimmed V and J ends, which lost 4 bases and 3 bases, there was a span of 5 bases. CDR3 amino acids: CATSESDYGYTF. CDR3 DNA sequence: TGTGCCACCAGTGAATCTGACTATGGCTACACCTTC.

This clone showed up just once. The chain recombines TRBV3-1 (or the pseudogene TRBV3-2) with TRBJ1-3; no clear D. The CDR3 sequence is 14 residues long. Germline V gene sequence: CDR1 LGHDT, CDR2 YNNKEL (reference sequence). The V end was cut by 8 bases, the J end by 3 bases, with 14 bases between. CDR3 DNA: TGTGCCAGCGCCCGAGGTACCGGTGGAAACACCATATATTTT. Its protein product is CASARGTGGNTIYF.

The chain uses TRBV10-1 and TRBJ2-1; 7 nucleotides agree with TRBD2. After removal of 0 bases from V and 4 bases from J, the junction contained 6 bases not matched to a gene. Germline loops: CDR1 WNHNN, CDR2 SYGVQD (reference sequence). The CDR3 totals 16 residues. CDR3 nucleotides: TGCGCCAGCAGTGAGTCCATTAGCGGGCGATACAATGAGCAGTTCTTC. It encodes CASSESISGRYNEQFF.

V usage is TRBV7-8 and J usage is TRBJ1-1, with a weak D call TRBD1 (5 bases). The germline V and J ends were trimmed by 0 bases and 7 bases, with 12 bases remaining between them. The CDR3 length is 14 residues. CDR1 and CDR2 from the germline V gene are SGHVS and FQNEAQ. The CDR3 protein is CASSLAQGGIEAFF. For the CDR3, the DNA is TGTGCCAGCAGCTTAGCGCAGGGAGGGATTGAAGCTTTCTTT.

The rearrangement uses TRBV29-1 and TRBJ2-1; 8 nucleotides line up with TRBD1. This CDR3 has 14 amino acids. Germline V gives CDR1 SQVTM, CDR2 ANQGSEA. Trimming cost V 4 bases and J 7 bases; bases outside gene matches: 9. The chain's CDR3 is CSVAEDRVKNEQFF. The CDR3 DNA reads TGCAGCGTTGCTGAGGACAGGGTAAAGAATGAGCAGTTCTTC.

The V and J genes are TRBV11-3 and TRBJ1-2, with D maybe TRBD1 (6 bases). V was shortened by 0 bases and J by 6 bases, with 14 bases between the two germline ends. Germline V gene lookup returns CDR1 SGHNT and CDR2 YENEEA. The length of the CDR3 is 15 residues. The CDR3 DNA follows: TGTGCCAGCAGCTTAGATTTTCAGGGGTTGAATGGCTACACCTTC. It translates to CASSLDFQGLNGYTF. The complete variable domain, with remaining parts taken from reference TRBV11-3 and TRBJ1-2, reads EAGVVQSPRYKIIEKKQPVAFWCNPISGHNTLYWYLQNLGQGPELLIRYENEEAVDDSQLPKDRFSAERLKGVDSTLKIQPAELGDSAVYLCASSLDFQGLNGYTFGSGTRLTVV.

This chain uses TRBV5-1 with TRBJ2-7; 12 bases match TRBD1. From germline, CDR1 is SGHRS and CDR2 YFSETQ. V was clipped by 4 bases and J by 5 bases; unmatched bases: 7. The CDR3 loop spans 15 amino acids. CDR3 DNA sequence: TGCGCCAGCAGCCCCACGGGACAGGGGGCCCACGAGCAGTACTTC. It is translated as CASSPTGQGAHEQYF.

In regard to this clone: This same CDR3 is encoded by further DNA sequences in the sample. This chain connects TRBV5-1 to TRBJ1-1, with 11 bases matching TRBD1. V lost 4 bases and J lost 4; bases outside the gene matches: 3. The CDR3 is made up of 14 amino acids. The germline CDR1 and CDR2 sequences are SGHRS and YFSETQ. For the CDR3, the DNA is TGCGCCAGCAGCCCGGGGACAGGGGGCACTGAAGCTTTCTTT. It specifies CASSPGTGGTEAFF.